The entry below describes one T cell receptor (beta chain). The CDR3 contains 16 residues. In germline, CDR1 is PRHDT, CDR2 FYEKMQ (reference sequence). The V and J ends lost 2 bases and 4 bases, in that order; junction bases with no gene match: 10. The primer mix had 60 Vbeta and 13 Jbeta primers. Using immunoSEQ multiplex PCR, the repertoire was profiled, and TCRdb retains in-frame clones only, with some absent. This sample has approximately 290,000 clones, with 80% found just once. This sample stems from a study of cytomegalovirus exposure and HLA in healthy donors. Sequencing was performed on PBMCs. The chain employs TRBV13 and TRBJ2-7, with 8 nucleotides matching TRBD1. The TCR comes from a girl aged 2 to 9 in good health and CMV-seronegative. This CDR3 reads CASSLLTGTGHYEQYF. As DNA, the CDR3 is TGTGCCAGCAGCTTACTAACCGGGACAGGTCATTACGAGCAGTACTTC.